This T cell receptor (beta chain) was identified in a study of metastatic and nonmetastatic thyroid tumors. For the study at large: The study looked at repertoires side by side in blood and in tumor or nodule tissue from malignant and benign thyroid patients. Study results and limitations: Versus benign nodules, malignant thyroid tumors reportedly had significantly higher TCR beta diversity, in blood and tumor.

Authors' analysis steps: Using the CDR3 differences seen across clinicopathological groups, the authors built a distant-metastasis classifier for papillary thyroid cancer, which was meant to discriminate distant-metastatic patients. TCRdb re-called the PCR reads through MiXCR. For this entry, the V and J calls and clone size follow TCRdb and not the study's own pipeline. Among 6,000 or so clones listed, approximately 15% were seen once. Ten or more counts support this clone. Its matching antigen is unknown. Germline loops: CDR1 SGHTA, CDR2 FQGNSA. The CDR3 spans 18 residues. The J segment lost 2 bases and the V segment lost 4 bases, leaving 8 bases of the junction unmatched. No treatment of any kind had been given to any patient before thyroid surgery.

The chain couples TRBV7-2 to TRBJ2-6, with TRBD1 matching over 10 bases. The clonotype originates from a male donor with papillary thyroid cancer or a benign thyroid nodule (not recorded which). Some clones in this sample may be carry-over from other donors' samples. The specimen was tumor tissue. The CDR3 bases are TGTGCCAGCAGCTCCCGGGGGACAGGGGTCGCTGGGGCCAACGTCCTGACTTTC. It specifies CASSSRGTGVAGANVLTF.